This TCR beta chain was captured by sequencing in a study of blood T cell repertoires in COVID-19. Study in general: Samples taken during acute and convalescent COVID-19 were collected in the United States, Italy and Spain. Nucleic acid was either cDNA or gDNA, and it came from T cells, B-cell-depleted T cells, or PBMCs.

Authors' methods: Amplifying reference gene primers gave estimates of nucleated cell counts. Sequenced by immunoSEQ multiplex PCR; TCRdb stores in-frame clones only, minus some. V and J calls and clone size are copied from that table; D and trimming were computed from the DNA. This sample has nearly 110,000 clones, with roughly 80% found just once. The V and J ends lost 3 bases and 9 bases, in that order; junction bases with no gene match: 9. CDR1 and CDR2 (germline): DFQATT, SNEGSKA (reference sequence). The length of the CDR3 is 14 residues. The genes are TRBV20-1 and TRBJ2-7; 12 nucleotides align to TRBD2. The sample was peripheral blood. This TCR came from a human donor in a cohort sampled during active COVID-19. CDR3 sequence reads: CSASQGLAGGWQYF. The CDR3 bases are TGCAGTGCTAGTCAGGGTCTAGCGGGAGGGTGGCAGTACTTC.